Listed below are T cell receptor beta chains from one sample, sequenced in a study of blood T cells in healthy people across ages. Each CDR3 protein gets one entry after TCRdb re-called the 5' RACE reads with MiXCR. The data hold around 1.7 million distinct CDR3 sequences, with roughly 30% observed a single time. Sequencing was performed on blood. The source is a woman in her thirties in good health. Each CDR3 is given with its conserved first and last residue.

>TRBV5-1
CASSLTGEGQYF
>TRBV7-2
CASSLEPAGVKNEQFF
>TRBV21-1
CAILRIEGNYGYTF
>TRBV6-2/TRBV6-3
CASRPGGSAGGNYEQYF
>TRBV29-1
CSVEEAGRRTGELFF
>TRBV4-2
CASSQVGSDTDTLYF
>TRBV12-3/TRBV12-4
CASSLIQGGYEQYF
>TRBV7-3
CASSVESYTGELFF
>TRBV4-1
CASSQAGGDTQYF
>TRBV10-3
CAISAGLARKETQYF
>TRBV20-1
CSARGPLQETQYF
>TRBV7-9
CASSLAEGAEQFF
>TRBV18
CASSLSEGLIGDEQFF
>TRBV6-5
CASKVNNSPLHF
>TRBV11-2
CASSLSRGSDEQYF
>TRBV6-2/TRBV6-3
CASSYYRDEQYF
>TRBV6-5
CASSRQGGMNTEAFF
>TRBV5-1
CASSFSGTGDRFF
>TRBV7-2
CASSLGEAGGPGGEQFF
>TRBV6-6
CASSYLPSGEQFF
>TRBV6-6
CASSYSGLQGPNSPLHF
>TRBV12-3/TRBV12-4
CASSTRGGGPNTEAFF
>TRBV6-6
CASSHAGQEGSYEQYF
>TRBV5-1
CASSLNLEGYTF
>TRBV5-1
CASSHGLAPEQFF
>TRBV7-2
CASSLNKGYEQYF
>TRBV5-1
CASSLALQGGNEQYF
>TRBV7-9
CASSLKGSQETQYF
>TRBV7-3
CASSPGEGLNTEAFF
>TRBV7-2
CASSATGGGYEQYF
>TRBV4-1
CASTLDRNQNSPLHF